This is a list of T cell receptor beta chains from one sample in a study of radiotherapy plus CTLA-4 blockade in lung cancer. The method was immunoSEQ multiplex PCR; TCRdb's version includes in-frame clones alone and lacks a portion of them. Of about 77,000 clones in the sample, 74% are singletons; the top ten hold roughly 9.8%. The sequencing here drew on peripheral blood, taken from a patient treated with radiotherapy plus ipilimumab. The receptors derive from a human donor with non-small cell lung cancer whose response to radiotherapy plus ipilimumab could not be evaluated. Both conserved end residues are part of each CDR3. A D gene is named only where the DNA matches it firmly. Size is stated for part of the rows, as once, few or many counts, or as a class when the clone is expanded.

cdr3_nt: TGTGCCAGCTCACCAGACAGTAACTATGGCTACACCTTC; cdr3_aa: CASSPDSNYGYTF; v_call: TRBV18; j_call: TRBJ1-2; d_call: NA; clone_size: NA
cdr3_nt: TGTGCCAGCGCTGGGACAGGCTACCCTTCAGAGCGGTACTTC; cdr3_aa: CASAGTGYPSERYF; v_call: TRBV6-1; j_call: TRBJ2-7; d_call: TRBD1; clone_size: NA
cdr3_nt: TGTGCCAGCAGCTCGGGACTAGCGGGACTCAACATTCAGTACTTC; cdr3_aa: CASSSGLAGLNIQYF; v_call: TRBV11-2; j_call: TRBJ2-4; d_call: TRBD2; clone_size: NA
cdr3_nt: TGTGCCAGCAGCGAGACAGGGTACACTGAAGCTTTCTTT; cdr3_aa: CASSETGYTEAFF; v_call: TRBV11-3; j_call: TRBJ1-1; d_call: TRBD1; clone_size: NA
cdr3_nt: TGCGCCAGCAGCGAACGCGCTAGCGGGGCTAGCACAGATACGCAGTATTTT; cdr3_aa: CASSERASGASTDTQYF; v_call: TRBV5-1; j_call: TRBJ2-3; d_call: TRBD2; clone_size: NA
cdr3_nt: TGTGCCAGCAGCTCGGGGACAGGGGGCGAGGCCGGGGAGCTGTTTTTT; cdr3_aa: CASSSGTGGEAGELFF; v_call: TRBV7-9; j_call: TRBJ2-2; d_call: TRBD1; clone_size: few
cdr3_nt: TGTGCCAGCAGTGACGGACAGGCCCTCAATCAGCCCCAGCATTTT; cdr3_aa: CASSDGQALNQPQHF; v_call: TRBV27; j_call: TRBJ1-5; d_call: TRBD1; clone_size: NA
cdr3_nt: TGTGCCAGCAGTGATGCGTCGAGGGTGAGGAATGAGCAGTTCTTC; cdr3_aa: CASSDASRVRNEQFF; v_call: TRBV6-4; j_call: TRBJ2-1; d_call: NA; clone_size: NA
cdr3_nt: TGTGCCATCAGTACCAGTTTTGGGGGAGGAACAGATACGCAGTATTTT; cdr3_aa: CAISTSFGGGTDTQYF; v_call: TRBV10-3; j_call: TRBJ2-3; d_call: NA; clone_size: NA
cdr3_nt: TGTGCCAGCAGTGAAGAACGGTTACAGGGTTACTTC; cdr3_aa: CASSEERLQGYF; v_call: TRBV2; j_call: TRBJ2-7; d_call: NA; clone_size: NA
cdr3_nt: TGCGCCAGCAGCCAAGATGGAGGAAGGCTGGATGGCTACACCTTC; cdr3_aa: CASSQDGGRLDGYTF; v_call: TRBV4-3; j_call: TRBJ1-2; d_call: NA; clone_size: NA
cdr3_nt: TGTGCCAGCAGCCTCCACCCTAGCGGGGTAAATGAGCAGTTCTTC; cdr3_aa: CASSLHPSGVNEQFF; v_call: TRBV11-2; j_call: TRBJ2-1; d_call: TRBD2; clone_size: few
cdr3_nt: TGTGCCAGTAGTAACTTCGGGGGCACTGAAGCTTTCTTT; cdr3_aa: CASSNFGGTEAFF; v_call: TRBV19; j_call: TRBJ1-1; d_call: NA; clone_size: NA
cdr3_nt: TGTGCCAGCAGTCCCACAGGCTTACAAGAGACCCAGTACTTC; cdr3_aa: CASSPTGLQETQYF; v_call: TRBV27; j_call: TRBJ2-5; d_call: NA; clone_size: NA
cdr3_nt: TGCAGCGCTAAGGACACTTCCTACGAGCAGTACTTC; cdr3_aa: CSAKDTSYEQYF; v_call: TRBV29-1; j_call: TRBJ2-7; d_call: NA; clone_size: NA
cdr3_nt: TGTGCCAGCAGTGGAGTCCGGGACAGGGTGCGAGAGACCCAGTACTTC; cdr3_aa: CASSGVRDRVRETQYF; v_call: TRBV2; j_call: TRBJ2-5; d_call: TRBD1; clone_size: NA
cdr3_nt: TGTGCCATCAGTGGCCGACAGGGGTCCACTGAAGCTTTCTTT; cdr3_aa: CAISGRQGSTEAFF; v_call: TRBV10-3; j_call: TRBJ1-1; d_call: TRBD1; clone_size: few
cdr3_nt: TGTGCCAGCAGCTTATCAGGGGTCACTGAAGCTTTCTTT; cdr3_aa: CASSLSGVTEAFF; v_call: TRBV11-2; j_call: TRBJ1-1; d_call: NA; clone_size: once
cdr3_nt: TGTGCCAGCAGTAGAGGGGGCACTGAAGCTTTCTTT; cdr3_aa: CASSRGGTEAFF; v_call: TRBV27; j_call: TRBJ1-1; d_call: NA; clone_size: NA
cdr3_nt: TGTGCCAGCAGCTTAGTGCAGGGTAGGGCTTTCTTT; cdr3_aa: CASSLVQGRAFF; v_call: TRBV11-2; j_call: TRBJ1-1; d_call: NA; clone_size: once
cdr3_nt: TGCGCCAGCAGCCTCCAGGGACAGGGTACTGAAGCTTTCTTT; cdr3_aa: CASSLQGQGTEAFF; v_call: TRBV4-3; j_call: TRBJ1-1; d_call: TRBD1; clone_size: NA
cdr3_nt: TGTGCCAGCAGCCCGACAGGGGGCACTGAAGCTTTCTTT; cdr3_aa: CASSPTGGTEAFF; v_call: TRBV7-3; j_call: TRBJ1-1; d_call: TRBD1; clone_size: NA
cdr3_nt: TGTGCCAGCTCACTCTCCGGGACAGGGGGGCACGAGCAGTACTTC; cdr3_aa: CASSLSGTGGHEQYF; v_call: TRBV18; j_call: TRBJ2-7; d_call: TRBD1; clone_size: few
cdr3_nt: TGTGCCAGCAGCTTAGGCCTGGGCCTTCATCAGCCCCAGCATTTT; cdr3_aa: CASSLGLGLHQPQHF; v_call: TRBV7-8; j_call: TRBJ1-5; d_call: NA; clone_size: NA
cdr3_nt: TGTGCCAGCAGTCGGACTAGCGGGGGGCGCGAGCAGTACTTC; cdr3_aa: CASSRTSGGREQYF; v_call: TRBV28; j_call: TRBJ2-7; d_call: TRBD2; clone_size: NA
cdr3_nt: TGTGCCAGCAGTGAAGAGTGGAGCTCCTACGAGCAGTACTTC; cdr3_aa: CASSEEWSSYEQYF; v_call: TRBV6-1; j_call: TRBJ2-7; d_call: NA; clone_size: NA